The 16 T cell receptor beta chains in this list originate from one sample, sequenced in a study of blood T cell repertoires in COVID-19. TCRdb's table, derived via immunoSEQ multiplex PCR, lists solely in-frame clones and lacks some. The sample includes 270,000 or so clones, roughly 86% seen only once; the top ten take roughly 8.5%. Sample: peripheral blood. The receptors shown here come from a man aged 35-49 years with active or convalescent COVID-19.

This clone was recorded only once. The CDR3 nucleotides are TGTGCCAGCAGTAGACAGTACAATTCACCCCTCCACTTT. This codes for CASSRQYNSPLHF. The genes are TRBV2 and TRBJ1-6, with a possible D match to TRBD1 (5 bases). The germline V and J ends were trimmed by 5 bases and 7 bases, with 9 bases remaining between them. This CDR3 contains 13 residues. Germline-derived CDR1 and CDR2 are SNHLY and FYNNEI.

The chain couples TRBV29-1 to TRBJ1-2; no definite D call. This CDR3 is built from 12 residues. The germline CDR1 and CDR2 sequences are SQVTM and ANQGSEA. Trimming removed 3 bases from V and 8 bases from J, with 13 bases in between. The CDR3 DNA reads TGCAGCGTTGATGATTCGTTTGAGGGCTACACCTTC. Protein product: CSVDDSFEGYTF.

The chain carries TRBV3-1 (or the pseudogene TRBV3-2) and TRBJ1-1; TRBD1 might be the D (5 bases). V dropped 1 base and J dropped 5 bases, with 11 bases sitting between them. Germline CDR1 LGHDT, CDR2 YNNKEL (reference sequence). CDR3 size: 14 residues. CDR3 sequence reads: CASSQGRVRTEAFF. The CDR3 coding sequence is TGTGCCAGCAGCCAAGGCAGGGTAAGAACTGAAGCTTTCTTT.

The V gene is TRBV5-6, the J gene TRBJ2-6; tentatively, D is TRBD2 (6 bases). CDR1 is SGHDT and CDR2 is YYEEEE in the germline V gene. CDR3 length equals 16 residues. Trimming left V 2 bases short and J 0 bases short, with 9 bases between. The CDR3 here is CASSFLGGSGANVLTF. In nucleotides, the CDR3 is TGTGCCAGCAGCTTTCTGGGGGGCTCTGGGGCCAACGTCCTGACTTTC.

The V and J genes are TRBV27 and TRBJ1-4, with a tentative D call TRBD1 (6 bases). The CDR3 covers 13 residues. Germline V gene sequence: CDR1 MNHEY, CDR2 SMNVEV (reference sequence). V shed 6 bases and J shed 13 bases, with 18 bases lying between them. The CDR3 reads CASRTTGMGGLFF. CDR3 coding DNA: TGTGCCAGCAGGACTACAGGGATGGGTGGACTGTTTTTT.

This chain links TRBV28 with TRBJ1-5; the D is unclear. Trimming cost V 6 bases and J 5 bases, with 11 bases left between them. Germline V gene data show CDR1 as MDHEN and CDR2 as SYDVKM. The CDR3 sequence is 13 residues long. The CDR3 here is CASSYSEDQPQHF. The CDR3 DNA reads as TGTGCCAGCAGCTACAGTGAAGATCAGCCCCAGCATTTT.

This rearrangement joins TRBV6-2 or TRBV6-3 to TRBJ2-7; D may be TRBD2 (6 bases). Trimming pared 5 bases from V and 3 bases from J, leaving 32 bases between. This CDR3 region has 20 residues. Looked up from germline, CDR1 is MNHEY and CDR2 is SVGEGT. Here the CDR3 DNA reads TGTGCCAGCAGTGTACCGAGACTAGAAAGGAGCCCCCAGCCTGTCTACGAGCAGTACTTC. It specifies CASSVPRLERSPQPVYEQYF.

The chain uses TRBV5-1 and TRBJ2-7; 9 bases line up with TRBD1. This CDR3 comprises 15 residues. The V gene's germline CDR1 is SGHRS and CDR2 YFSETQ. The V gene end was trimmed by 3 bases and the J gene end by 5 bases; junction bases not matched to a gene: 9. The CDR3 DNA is TGCGCCAGCAGCTCCTCCGGGACAGGGCAAAACGAGCAGTACTTC. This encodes CASSSSGTGQNEQYF.

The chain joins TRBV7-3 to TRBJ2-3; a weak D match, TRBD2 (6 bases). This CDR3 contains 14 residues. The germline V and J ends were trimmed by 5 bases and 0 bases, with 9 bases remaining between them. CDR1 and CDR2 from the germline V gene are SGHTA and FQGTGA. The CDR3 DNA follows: TGTGCCAGCAGCCCAGGGACTAGCACAGATACGCAGTATTTT. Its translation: CASSPGTSTDTQYF.

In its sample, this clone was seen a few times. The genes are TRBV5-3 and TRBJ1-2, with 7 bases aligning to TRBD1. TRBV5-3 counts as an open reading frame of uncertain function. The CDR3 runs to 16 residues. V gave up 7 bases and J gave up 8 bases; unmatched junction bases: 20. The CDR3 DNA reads TGTGCCAGAGGTGGACAGGCCCTCCGTCCGGTTTTGGGCTACACCTTC. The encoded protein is CARGGQALRPVLGYTF.

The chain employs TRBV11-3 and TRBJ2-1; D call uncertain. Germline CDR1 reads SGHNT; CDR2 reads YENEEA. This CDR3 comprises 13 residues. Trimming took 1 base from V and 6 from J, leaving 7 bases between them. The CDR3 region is CASSLGTANEQFF. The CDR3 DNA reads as TGTGCCAGCAGCTTAGGCACAGCCAATGAGCAGTTCTTC.

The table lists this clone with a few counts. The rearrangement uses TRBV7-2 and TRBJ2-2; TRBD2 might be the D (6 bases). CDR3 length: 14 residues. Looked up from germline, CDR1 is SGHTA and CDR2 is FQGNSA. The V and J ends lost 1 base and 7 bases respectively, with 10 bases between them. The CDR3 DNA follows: TGTGCCAGCAGCTTAGTGGGGGGTGGCGGGGAGCTGTTTTTT. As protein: CASSLVGGGGELFF.

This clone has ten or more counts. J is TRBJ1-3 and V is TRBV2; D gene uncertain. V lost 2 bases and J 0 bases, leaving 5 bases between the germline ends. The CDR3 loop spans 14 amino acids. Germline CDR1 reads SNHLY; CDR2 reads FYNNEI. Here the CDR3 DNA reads TGTGCCAGCAGTGAACCCCGCTCTGGAAACACCATATATTTT. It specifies CASSEPRSGNTIYF. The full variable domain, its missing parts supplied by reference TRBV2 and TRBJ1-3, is EPEVTQTPSHQVTQMGQEVILRCVPISNHLYFYWYRQILGQKVEFLVSFYNNEISEKSEIFDDQFSVERPDGSNFTLKIRSTKLEDSAMYFCASSEPRSGNTIYFGEGSWLTVV.

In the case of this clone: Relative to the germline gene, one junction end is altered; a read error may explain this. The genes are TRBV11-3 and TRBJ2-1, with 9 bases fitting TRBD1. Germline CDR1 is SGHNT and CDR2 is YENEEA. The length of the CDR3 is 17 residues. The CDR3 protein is CASSLAMTGGFYDEQFF. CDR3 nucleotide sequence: TGTGCCAGCAGCTTAGCGATGACAGGGGGATTCTACGATGAGCAGTTCTTC. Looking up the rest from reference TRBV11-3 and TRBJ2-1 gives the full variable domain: EAGVVQSPRYKIIEKKQPVAFWCNPISGHNTLYWYLQNLGQGPELLIRYENEEAVDDSQLPKDRFSAERLKGVDSTLKIQPAELGDSAVYLCASSLAMTGGFYDEQFFGPGTRLTVL.

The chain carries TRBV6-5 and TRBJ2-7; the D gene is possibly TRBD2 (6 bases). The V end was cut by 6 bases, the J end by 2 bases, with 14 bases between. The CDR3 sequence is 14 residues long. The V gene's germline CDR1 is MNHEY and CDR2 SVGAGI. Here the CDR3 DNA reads TGTGCCAGCAGGAGTCCCGGGAGAACCTACGAGCAGTACTTC. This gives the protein CASRSPGRTYEQYF.

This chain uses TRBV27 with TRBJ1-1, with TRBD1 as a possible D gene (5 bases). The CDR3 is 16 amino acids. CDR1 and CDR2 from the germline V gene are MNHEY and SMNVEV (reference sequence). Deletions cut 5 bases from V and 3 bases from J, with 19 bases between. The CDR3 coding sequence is TGTGCCAGCAGTCCCCGGTGGGGCAGGGTTGACACTGAAGCTTTCTTT. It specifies CASSPRWGRVDTEAFF.